These T cell receptor beta chains were read from a single sample in a study of blood T cell repertoires in COVID-19. Profiling relied on immunoSEQ multiplex PCR, and the TCRdb table lists in-frame clones only, not all of them. The sample holds hundreds of thousands of clones, around 88% seen once. Sequences were obtained from PBMCs or T cells enriched from blood (not recorded which). The receptors derive from a woman aged 35 to 49 who had recovered from COVID-19. CDR3s include the opening cysteine and the closing phenylalanine or tryptophan. A D gene is named only where the DNA matches it firmly. Rows give clone size only sometimes, using once, few, many, or a class for an expanded clone.

clone size	J gene	D gene	V gene	CDR3 DNA	CDR3 protein
NA	TRBJ2-1	TRBD1	TRBV9	TGTGCCAGCAGCCCACGACAGGGGCGGGTGGATGAGCAGTTCTTC	CASSPRQGRVDEQFF
few	TRBJ1-4	NA	TRBV21-1	TGTGCCAGCAGCCCGGGGACAGGAACAAATGAAAAACTGTTTTTT	CASSPGTGTNEKLFF
NA	TRBJ2-7	NA	TRBV7-9	TGTGCCAGCAGTCTCACAGGGATCCACGAGCAGTACTTC	CASSLTGIHEQYF
NA	TRBJ2-5	NA	TRBV11-3	TGTGCCAGCAGCTTATGGGGAGAGGAGACCCAGTACTTC	CASSLWGEETQYF
NA	TRBJ2-1	TRBD2	TRBV7-3	TGTGCCAGCAGCCGATACTTGGTTAGCGGGAGGGACAATGAGCAGTTCTTC	CASSRYLVSGRDNEQFF
NA	TRBJ1-1	TRBD1	TRBV5-1	TGCGCCAGCAGCTCCACCGGGACAGGGGACACTGAAGCTTTCTTT	CASSSTGTGDTEAFF
NA	TRBJ2-5	TRBD2	TRBV2	TGTGCCAGCAGTCTAGCGGGAATAGAGACCCAGTACTTC	CASSLAGIETQYF
NA	TRBJ2-2	NA	TRBV27	TGTGCCAGCAGTGGGACTAACACCGGGGAGCTGTTTTTT	CASSGTNTGELFF
NA	TRBJ2-3	TRBD2	TRBV28	TGTGCCAGCAGGGCGGGAGCTAGCACAGATACGCAGTATTTT	CASRAGASTDTQYF
NA	TRBJ2-7	NA	TRBV7-8	TGTGCCAGCAGCTTAGCATGGCACGAGCAGTACTTC	CASSLAWHEQYF
NA	TRBJ2-2	NA	TRBV7-6	TGTGCCAGCAGCTTAGTTTCCGGCACCGGGGAGCTGTTTTTT	CASSLVSGTGELFF
NA	TRBJ2-7	TRBD1	TRBV28	TGTGCCAGCAGCATTACAGGGGACCACCAGTACTTC	CASSITGDHQYF
NA	TRBJ2-1	TRBD2	TRBV10-2	TGCGCCAGCAGTGAAGCAGGGACTAGCGGGAGTAGGAATGAGCAGTTCTTC	CASSEAGTSGSRNEQFF
NA	TRBJ1-3	NA	TRBV28	TGTGCCAGCAGCTTCCCGGGGGTTACTCGGAACACCATATATTTT	CASSFPGVTRNTIYF
NA	TRBJ1-4	NA	TRBV9	TGTGCCAGCAGCGTCGTCGGGGGGAATGAAAAACTGTTTTTT	CASSVVGGNEKLFF
once	TRBJ2-2	TRBD2	TRBV7-8	TGTGCCAGCAGCTTAGGGCTAGCGGGAGCCGGGGAGCTGTTTTTT	CASSLGLAGAGELFF
NA	TRBJ2-1	NA	TRBV13	TGTGCCAGCAGGCCTCCCCGCCGCCAAAATCTCGGTGAGCAGTTCTTC	CASRPPRRQNLGEQFF
NA	TRBJ2-1	TRBD2	TRBV24-1	TGTGCCACCAGTGATTTCACTGCGGGAGGGTCCAATGAGCAGTTCTTC	CATSDFTAGGSNEQFF
few	TRBJ2-3	NA	TRBV5-1	TGCGCCAGCAGCGAGGCCAGCAGCACAGATACGCAGTATTTT	CASSEASSTDTQYF
NA	TRBJ1-4	TRBD1	TRBV5-1	TGCGCCAGCAGCGACCAAGGACAGGGGAGGGGTGAAAAACTGTTTTTT	CASSDQGQGRGEKLFF
NA	TRBJ2-7	TRBD2	TRBV20-1	TGCAGTGCTAGTGGCGGGACTAGGGGATACGAGCAGTACTTC	CSASGGTRGYEQYF
NA	TRBJ1-5	NA	TRBV3-1/TRBV3-2	TGTGCCAGCAGCCAAGACAGGCTGACGAAGCCCCAGCATTTT	CASSQDRLTKPQHF
NA	TRBJ2-7	TRBD1	TRBV30	TGTGCCTGGAGTACCGGGACAGCTCGGTACGAGCAGTACTTC	CAWSTGTARYEQYF
NA	TRBJ1-6	NA	TRBV30	TGTGCCTGGAGTGTGGTCAGGGTCAATTCACCCCTCCACTTT	CAWSVVRVNSPLHF
NA	TRBJ2-1	TRBD2	TRBV14	TGTGCCAGCAGCCCGAGTGGGGGGGAAAGAGATTTCTTC	CASSPSGGERDFF
NA	TRBJ1-1	NA	TRBV5-1	TGCGCCAGCAGCTTGGATGGGCTGAACACTGAAGCTTTCTTT	CASSLDGLNTEAFF
NA	TRBJ1-1	NA	TRBV10-2	TGCGCCAGCCTCCCGGGGAACATGAACACTGAAGCTTTCTTT	CASLPGNMNTEAFF
NA	TRBJ2-7	TRBD2	TRBV7-9	TGTGCCAGCAGCTTGGGGAGCGGGGGATCCTACGAGCAGTACTTC	CASSLGSGGSYEQYF
NA	TRBJ2-4	NA	TRBV19	TGTGCCAGTAGTATTGCTAGTACATGGAACATTCAGTACTTC	CASSIASTWNIQYF
NA	TRBJ1-2	NA	TRBV10-2	TGCGCCAGCAGGACAGAACTGAACTATGGCTACACCTTC	CASRTELNYGYTF
NA	TRBJ2-1	TRBD1	TRBV5-1	TGCGCCAGCAGCTTGGGACAGGGGAGAAATGAGCAGTTCTTC	CASSLGQGRNEQFF
NA	TRBJ2-7	NA	TRBV10-2	TGCGCCAGCAGTGAGTCAATCCGAACGCGGGACTCCTACGAGCAGTACTTC	CASSESIRTRDSYEQYF
NA	TRBJ2-3	TRBD1	TRBV14	TGTGCCAGCAGCCGAACAGGGGGCCGACGAACAGATACGCAGTATTTT	CASSRTGGRRTDTQYF
NA	TRBJ2-5	TRBD2	TRBV4-1	TGCGCCAGCAGCCCCGGGACTAGCAAGGAGACCCAGTACTTC	CASSPGTSKETQYF
NA	TRBJ1-2	NA	TRBV7-3	TGTGCCAGCAGCTTAACGAGGGCAGAGGGCTACACCTTC	CASSLTRAEGYTF
NA	TRBJ1-1	TRBD1	TRBV28	TGTGCCAGCAAAAGGGCCGGGACAGGACTTACTCTGAACACTGAAGCTTTCTTT	CASKRAGTGLTLNTEAFF
NA	TRBJ2-1	NA	TRBV2	TGTGCCAGCAGTGATGCGGGTGTCTCCTACAATGAGCAGTTCTTC	CASSDAGVSYNEQFF
NA	TRBJ2-7	TRBD2	TRBV7-2	TGTGCCAGCAGCACAGCGGGGGCCTACGAGCAGTACTTC	CASSTAGAYEQYF
once	TRBJ2-3	TRBD2	TRBV7-9	TGTGCCAGCAGCTTAGGATTTCTAGCGGGAATCGCGTCAGATACGCAGTATTTT	CASSLGFLAGIASDTQYF
NA	TRBJ1-2	NA	TRBV2	TGTGCCAGCAGTGAGCTTCAGGGGAACTATGGCTACACCTTC	CASSELQGNYGYTF
NA	TRBJ2-2	NA	TRBV18	TGTGCCAGCTCACTTCTGGGCGAGGAGCTGTTTTTT	CASSLLGEELFF
NA	TRBJ1-1	TRBD1	TRBV3-1/TRBV3-2	TGTGCCAGCAGCCACCAGACAGGGGAAACTGAAGCTTTCTTT	CASSHQTGETEAFF
NA	TRBJ1-2	NA	TRBV25-1	TGTGCCAGCAGTGATCCCCTCAGACATCCAGGCTACACCTTC	CASSDPLRHPGYTF
NA	TRBJ1-4	TRBD1	TRBV28	TGTGCCAGCAGGAACAGGGGTCGCCTTGCAACTAATGAAAAACTGTTTTTT	CASRNRGRLATNEKLFF
once	TRBJ1-5	NA	TRBV2	TGTGCCATCGGGGGGGAGGGGAATCAGCCCCAGCATTTT	CAIGGEGNQPQHF
NA	TRBJ2-7	TRBD2	TRBV7-9	TGTGCCAGCAGCTTGACTAGCGCGTCGAACCACGAGCAGTACTTC	CASSLTSASNHEQYF
NA	TRBJ2-7	TRBD1	TRBV28	TGTGCCAGCAGTTTACCAGGACAGGGGAGGTACGAGCAGTATTTC	CASSLPGQGRYEQYF
NA	TRBJ2-7	TRBD1	TRBV5-4	TGTGCCAGCAGTATCCCGGGACAGGGAGGGCCCGTGTACTTC	CASSIPGQGGPVYF
NA	TRBJ2-1	TRBD2	TRBV3-1/TRBV3-2	TGTGCCAGCGGACTAGCGGGAGGTCCCCGGGAGAGTGAGCAGTTCTTC	CASGLAGGPRESEQFF
NA	TRBJ2-1	TRBD1	TRBV27	TGTGCCAGCAGGAGCCTTCCGGGACAGGGGCCTTTAGAGCAGTTCTTC	CASRSLPGQGPLEQFF
NA	TRBJ2-2	TRBD2	TRBV7-2	TGTGCCAGCAGCCGCCGGACTAGCGGGAGCTTAGGCGGGGAGCTGTTTTTT	CASSRRTSGSLGGELFF
NA	TRBJ2-2	TRBD1	TRBV11-1	TGTGCCAGCAGCTTCGGACAGGGGAACACCGGGGAGCTGTTTTTT	CASSFGQGNTGELFF
NA	TRBJ2-3	NA	TRBV24-1	TGTGCCACCGCACACAACACAGATACGCAGTATTTT	CATAHNTDTQYF
NA	TRBJ2-1	TRBD2	TRBV4-3	TGCGCCAGCAGCCCATCTAGCGGGAGAATCAACAATGAGCAGTTCTTC	CASSPSSGRINNEQFF
once	TRBJ1-5	TRBD1	TRBV28	TGTGCCAGCAGATCCCATGAAGGGACAGGAAATCAGCCCCAGCATTTT	CASRSHEGTGNQPQHF
NA	TRBJ1-1	NA	TRBV28	TGTGCCAGCAGTTATGGGGCCCTGACGAACACTGAAGCTTTCTTT	CASSYGALTNTEAFF
NA	TRBJ2-7	NA	TRBV28	TGTGCCAGCGGCATCAGGGGTTTGGGCTCCTACGAGCAGTACTTC	CASGIRGLGSYEQYF
NA	TRBJ1-2	TRBD1	TRBV18	TGTGCCAGCTCACCCGGACAGGGGGACGGCTACACCTTC	CASSPGQGDGYTF
NA	TRBJ1-2	NA	TRBV9	TGTGCCAGCAGCGTAGAGCCAAACTATGGCTACACCTTC	CASSVEPNYGYTF
NA	TRBJ2-1	TRBD2	TRBV11-3	TGTGCCAGCAGCTGGGCGGGAGGGCCGAATGAGCAGTTCTTC	CASSWAGGPNEQFF